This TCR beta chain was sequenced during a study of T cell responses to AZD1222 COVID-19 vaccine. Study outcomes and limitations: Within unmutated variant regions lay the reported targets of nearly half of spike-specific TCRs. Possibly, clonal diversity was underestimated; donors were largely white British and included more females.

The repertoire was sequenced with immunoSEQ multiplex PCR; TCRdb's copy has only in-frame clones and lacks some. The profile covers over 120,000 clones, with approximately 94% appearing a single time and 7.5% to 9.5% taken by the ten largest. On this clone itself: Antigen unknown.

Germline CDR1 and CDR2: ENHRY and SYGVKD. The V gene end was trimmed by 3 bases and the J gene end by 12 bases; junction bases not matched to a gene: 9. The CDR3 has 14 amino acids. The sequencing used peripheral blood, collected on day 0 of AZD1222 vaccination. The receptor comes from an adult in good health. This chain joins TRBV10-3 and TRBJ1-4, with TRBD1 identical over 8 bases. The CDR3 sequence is CAISDGQGAKQLFF. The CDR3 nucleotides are TGTGCCATCAGTGATGGTCAGGGGGCGAAGCAACTGTTTTTT.